Below, one T cell receptor (beta chain) is given with its context. This sample stems from a study of blood T cell repertoires in COVID-19. Turning to the study itself: Sites across the United States, Italy and Spain contributed samples from acute and convalescent COVID-19. Sample material is recorded as cDNA or gDNA derived from T cells, B-cell-depleted T cells, or PBMCs.

In the source study's methods: Researchers report that nucleated cell counts were estimated from reference gene primer amplification. Method: immunoSEQ multiplex PCR; TCRdb's copy keeps in-frame clones and lacks some. That table is the source of V, J and clone size, and D and trimming were worked out from the DNA. The sample includes about 210,000 clones, about 88% of them seen just once. Germline loops: CDR1 KGHSH, CDR2 LQKENI. The CDR3 extends over 14 amino acids. V dropped 4 bases and J dropped 5; count of bases not matched to a gene: 1. This clonotype was obtained from a man aged 40-49 years with acute or convalescent COVID-19. Sequencing input: peripheral blood. The chain employs TRBV18 and TRBJ1-5; 11 positions match TRBD1. DNA for the CDR3: TGTGCCAGCTCACGGGACAGGGGGGATCAGCCCCAGCATTTT. Its translation is CASSRDRGDQPQHF. Full variable domain (rest looked up from reference TRBV18 and TRBJ1-5): NAGVMQNPRHLVRRRGQEARLRCSPMKGHSHVYWYRQLPEEGLKFMVYLQKENIIDESGMPKERFSAEFPKEGPSILRIQQVVRGDSAAYFCASSRDRGDQPQHFGDGTRLSIL.